One T cell receptor beta chain is described in this entry. Its antigen is as yet unknown. Assay used: immunoSEQ multiplex PCR; TCRdb lists only in-frame clones, some missing. The repertoire holds some 20,000 clones, with 85% to 95% as singletons. The sample is drawn from a study of regulatory and conventional T cells in RAG deficiency. Findings of the study overall: In Omenn syndrome, sorted "Tregs" may be peripherally activated cells. In Omenn syndrome, Treg and Tconv repertoires overlapped >75%. Other subsets showed approximately 10-fold reductions, but Treg unique TCR beta sequences fell approximately 100-fold in these patients.

Germline assignment: CDR1 MDHEN and CDR2 SYDVKM. This CDR3 is 15 amino acids long. With V trimmed by 7 bases and J by 5 bases, 9 bases remained unmatched. Conventional CD4+ T cells were sorted from blood as CD25-low CD127-high cells. These data also formed part of another study, on regulatory T cells. That work contributes: Amplification used 52 TRBV primers and 13 TRBJ primers. In patients, unique TRB V-J pairs were restricted and V/J usage skewed, especially in Tregs.

The chain links TRBV28 to TRBJ1-5; 9 bases fit TRBD1. This clonotype originated in a human donor in good health. The sequenced sample was CD4+ T cells sorted from blood. The CDR3 DNA follows: TGTGCCAGCATCACGGGACAGGGCTTATATCAGCCCCAGCATTTT. Protein: CASITGQGLYQPQHF.